The sample holds one count of the clone carrying this TCR beta chain. The entry originates in a study of blood T cell repertoires in COVID-19. Study in general: The study drew acute and convalescent COVID-19 samples from the United States, Italy and Spain.

V lost 8 bases to trimming and J lost 4 bases; unmatched junction nucleotides: 12. This CDR3 region has 15 residues. Germline loops: CDR1 MNHEY, CDR2 SMNVEV (reference sequence). Methods used by the authors: Reference gene primers were amplified, and this amplification served to estimate nucleated cell counts. Only in-frame clones appear in the TCRdb table, and some are missing; sequencing was by immunoSEQ multiplex PCR. Clone size and the V and J calls come from that table; the DNA yielded D and trimming. The sample contains around 100,000 clones, approximately 78% of which appear only once. The TCR comes from a man between 65 and 80 years old with acute or convalescent COVID-19. Sequencing was carried out using peripheral blood. This chain joins TRBV27 and TRBJ2-3; 7 nucleotides align to TRBD1. The CDR3 nucleotides read TGTGCCAGCGCGAGCGCAGGGGGAAAGCCAGATACGCAGTATTTT. It encodes CASASAGGKPDTQYF.